The source of this TCR beta chain is a study of Ad26.COV2.S vaccination and SARS-CoV-2 variants. Broader study findings: Breadth and depth estimates from TCRs may understate total T cell responses. Non-spike TCR breadth did not differ much between vaccine and placebo recipients.

Treatment defined: some 20 received Ad26.COV2.S at low or high dose, single or two shots; about 5 received placebo; per-sample allocation not given. Samples came from day 63 after the first vaccine or placebo injection. An adult aged 18-55 years in Boston served as the donor. Spike of the Wuhan-strain SARS-CoV-2 was expressed by an Ad26 vector, which formed the vaccine. A word on this clone: Antigen specificity is unknown.

Clones were sequenced by immunoSEQ multiplex PCR, and TCRdb holds only the in-frame ones, with some missing. The repertoire holds approximately 400,000 clones, approximately 85% seen once, with less than 4% in the top ten. The V gene's germline CDR1 is LGHNA and CDR2 YSLEER. Trimming cost V 0 bases and J 1 base; bases outside gene matches: 2. The CDR3 runs 16 residues. V and J are TRBV4-3 and TRBJ1-1, with 10 positions matching TRBD1. Sequencing used peripheral blood, obtained in a trial of Ad26.COV2.S vaccine versus placebo. The sequence derives from a person aged 18 to 65 who received the Ad26.COV2.S COVID-19 vaccine or a placebo. The CDR3 spells CASSQERQGANTEAFF. Written as DNA, the CDR3 is TGCGCCAGCAGCCAAGAGAGACAGGGGGCGAACACTGAAGCTTTCTTT.